The rows below give T cell receptor beta chains drawn from one sample of a study of blood T cell repertoires in COVID-19. Data came from immunoSEQ multiplex PCR; TCRdb stores just in-frame clones and leaves some out. The table includes more than 150,000 clones, roughly 94% detected once. Sequenced sample: peripheral blood. The source of these receptors is a man aged 25-45 years with COVID-19, enrolled during active disease. Each CDR3 is given with its conserved first and last residue. The order of the fields is clone size, J gene, V gene, D gene, CDR3 DNA, CDR3 protein. D genes are given only for firm matches. The listing skips clone size in some rows; elsewhere it reads once, few, many or a size class.

clone size: -
J gene: TRBJ1-1
V gene: TRBV6-4
D gene: -
CDR3 DNA: TGTGCCAGCAGTGAGGCCCCGGGAAACACTGAAGCTTTCTTT
CDR3 protein: CASSEAPGNTEAFF

clone size: -
J gene: TRBJ1-1
V gene: TRBV27
D gene: -
CDR3 DNA: TGTGCCAGCAGTTTATTCTTGAACACTGAAGCTTTCTTT
CDR3 protein: CASSLFLNTEAFF

clone size: -
J gene: TRBJ1-4
V gene: TRBV5-5
D gene: -
CDR3 DNA: TGTGCCAGCAGCTTGGGGGGACTTAATGAAAAACTGTTTTTT
CDR3 protein: CASSLGGLNEKLFF

clone size: -
J gene: TRBJ1-5
V gene: TRBV6-5
D gene: TRBD1
CDR3 DNA: TGTGCCAGCAGGGATAGGACAGGGAATCAGCCCCAGCATTTT
CDR3 protein: CASRDRTGNQPQHF

clone size: once
J gene: TRBJ2-1
V gene: TRBV29-1
D gene: -
CDR3 DNA: TGCAGCGTTGGAAAGGTTGTGGGGGCTGCATACAATGAGCAGTTCTTC
CDR3 protein: CSVGKVVGAAYNEQFF

clone size: -
J gene: TRBJ1-2
V gene: TRBV19
D gene: TRBD1
CDR3 DNA: TGTGCCTGCAAAGACAGGGACTATGGCTACACCTTC
CDR3 protein: CACKDRDYGYTF

clone size: -
J gene: TRBJ1-3
V gene: TRBV7-9
D gene: -
CDR3 DNA: TGTGCCAGCAGCCGGGACACCGGAAACACCATATATTTT
CDR3 protein: CASSRDTGNTIYF

clone size: once
J gene: TRBJ1-2
V gene: TRBV7-9
D gene: -
CDR3 DNA: TGTGCCAGCAGCTTCCCGCCCTGGAGGGGTCATGGCTACACCTTC
CDR3 protein: CASSFPPWRGHGYTF

clone size: -
J gene: TRBJ2-5
V gene: TRBV5-1
D gene: -
CDR3 DNA: TGCGCCAGCAGAAAGGGACTCGAAGAGACCCAGTACTTC
CDR3 protein: CASRKGLEETQYF

clone size: -
J gene: TRBJ1-6
V gene: TRBV27
D gene: TRBD1
CDR3 DNA: TGTGCCAGCAGTTTCAACACAGGGGGGATTTCACCCCTCCACTTT
CDR3 protein: CASSFNTGGISPLHF

clone size: -
J gene: TRBJ1-1
V gene: TRBV11-2
D gene: TRBD1
CDR3 DNA: TGTGCCAGCAGCTGGACAGGGGGCCTTTATGGACTCCGGGCTTTCTTT
CDR3 protein: CASSWTGGLYGLRAFF

clone size: -
J gene: TRBJ2-7
V gene: TRBV7-9
D gene: -
CDR3 DNA: TGTGCCAGCAGCCCAACCCGGGCCAGCTTGGGGCCCGAGCAGTACTTC
CDR3 protein: CASSPTRASLGPEQYF

clone size: -
J gene: TRBJ1-5
V gene: TRBV5-1
D gene: -
CDR3 DNA: TGCGCCAGCAGCCCCACCGGCGACAGTAGCAATCAGCCCCAGCATTTT
CDR3 protein: CASSPTGDSSNQPQHF

clone size: -
J gene: TRBJ1-2
V gene: TRBV18
D gene: TRBD1
CDR3 DNA: TGTGCCAGCTCACCGCAACGGGACAGGGGAGGCTACACCTTC
CDR3 protein: CASSPQRDRGGYTF

clone size: -
J gene: TRBJ1-6
V gene: TRBV9
D gene: -
CDR3 DNA: TGTGCCAGCAGCGTGGCAGGAAGCTCCTATAATTCACCCCTCCACTTT
CDR3 protein: CASSVAGSSYNSPLHF

clone size: -
J gene: TRBJ2-3
V gene: TRBV21-1
D gene: -
CDR3 DNA: TGTGCCAGCAGCCCCCAGGGGGGCGATACGCAGTATTTT
CDR3 protein: CASSPQGGDTQYF

clone size: -
J gene: TRBJ1-2
V gene: TRBV7-9
D gene: TRBD1
CDR3 DNA: TGTGCCAGCAGCACGACAGGGGAAGGTGGCTACACCTTC
CDR3 protein: CASSTTGEGGYTF

clone size: -
J gene: TRBJ1-1
V gene: TRBV19
D gene: TRBD1
CDR3 DNA: TGTGCCAGTAGTATGGGACAGGTGGGCACTGAAGCTTTCTTT
CDR3 protein: CASSMGQVGTEAFF

clone size: -
J gene: TRBJ1-1
V gene: TRBV27
D gene: -
CDR3 DNA: TGTGCCAGCCGCCCTATGGGCTACACTGAAGCTTTCTTT
CDR3 protein: CASRPMGYTEAFF

clone size: -
J gene: TRBJ1-1
V gene: TRBV10-3
D gene: TRBD1
CDR3 DNA: TGTGCCATCATGTCTCCCGGGACAGGGAATCGGGATGGCACTGAAGCTTTCTTT
CDR3 protein: CAIMSPGTGNRDGTEAFF

clone size: -
J gene: TRBJ1-3
V gene: TRBV6-5
D gene: -
CDR3 DNA: TGTGCCAGCAGTTACCGGGGGACTGGAAACACCATATATTTT
CDR3 protein: CASSYRGTGNTIYF